This record concerns one TCR beta chain sequence. This sample is part of a study of blood T cells in healthy people across ages. Germline CDR1 reads SGHTA; CDR2 reads FQGTGA. The CDR3 loop spans 16 amino acids. The total RNA that was extracted per sample amounted to at least 5 micrograms. Alongside a J-beta primer mix, a sample-barcoded 5' primer served in a second PCR lasting roughly 6 to 12 cycles. Each CDR3 protein is one row after TCRdb ran MiXCR on the 5' RACE reads. Here the sample spans hundreds of thousands of distinct CDR3 sequences, roughly three fifths being singletons. The chain employs TRBV7-3 and TRBJ2-7, with TRBD2 matching over 9 bases. The assigned J gene may be wrong: the sequence end matches TRBJ2-5 better. Sequenced material: blood. The sequence derives from a man aged 35 to 55 in good health. CDR3 protein: CASSVGLAGMTETQYF. The CDR3 DNA follows: TGTGCCAGCAGCGTGGGACTAGCAGGGATGACGGAGACCCAGTACTTC.